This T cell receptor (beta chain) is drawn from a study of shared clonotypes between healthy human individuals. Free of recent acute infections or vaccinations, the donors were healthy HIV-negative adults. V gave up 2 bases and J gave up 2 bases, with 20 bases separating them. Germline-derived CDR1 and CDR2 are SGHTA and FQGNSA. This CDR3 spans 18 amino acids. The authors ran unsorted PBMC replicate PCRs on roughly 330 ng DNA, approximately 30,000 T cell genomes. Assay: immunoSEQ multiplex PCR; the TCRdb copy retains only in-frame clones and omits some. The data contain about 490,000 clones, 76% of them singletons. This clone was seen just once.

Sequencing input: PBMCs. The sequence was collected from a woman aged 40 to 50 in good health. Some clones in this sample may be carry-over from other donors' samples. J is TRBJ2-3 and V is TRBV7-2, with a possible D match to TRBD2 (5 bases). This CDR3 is CASSLFLGGGVATDTQYF. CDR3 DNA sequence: TGTGCCAGCAGCTTATTTTTAGGTGGAGGAGTTGCCACAGATACGCAGTATTTT. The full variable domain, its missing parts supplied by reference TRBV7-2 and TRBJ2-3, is GAGVSQSPSNKVTEKGKDVELRCDPISGHTALYWYRQSLGQGLEFLIYFQGNSAPDKSGLPSDRFSAERTGGSVSTLTIQRTQQEDSAVYLCASSLFLGGGVATDTQYFGPGTRLTVL.